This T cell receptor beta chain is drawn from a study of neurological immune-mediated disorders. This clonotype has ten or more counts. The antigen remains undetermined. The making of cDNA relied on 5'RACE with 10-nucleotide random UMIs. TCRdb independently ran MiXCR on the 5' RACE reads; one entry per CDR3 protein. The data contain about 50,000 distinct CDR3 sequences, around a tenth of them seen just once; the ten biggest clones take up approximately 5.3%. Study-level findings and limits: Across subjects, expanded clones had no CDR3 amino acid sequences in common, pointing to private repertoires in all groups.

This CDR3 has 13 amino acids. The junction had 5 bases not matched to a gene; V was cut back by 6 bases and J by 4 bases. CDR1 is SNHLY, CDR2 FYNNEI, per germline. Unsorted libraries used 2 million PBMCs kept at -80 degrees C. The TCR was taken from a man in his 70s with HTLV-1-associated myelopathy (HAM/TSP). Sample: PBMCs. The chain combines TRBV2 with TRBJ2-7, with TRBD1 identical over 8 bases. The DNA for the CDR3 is TGTGCCAGCAGGACAGGGGTCGGTTACGAGCAGTACTTC. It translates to CASRTGVGYEQYF.